A single sample is the source of the 3 T cell receptor beta chains below, sequenced in a study of CD8 T cells in Susac syndrome. Reverse transcription of roughly 0.5 to 1 ug RNA was carried out with random hexamers. TCRdb re-called the immunoSEQ multiplex PCR reads with MiXCR, one entry per CDR3 protein. The sample shows under 200,000 distinct CDR3 sequences, approximately 95% of them seen only once. Sequenced sample: CD8+ T cells from PBMCs. The receptor source for this set is a human donor with multiple sclerosis.

V is TRBV29-1 and J is TRBJ1-1; no clear D gene. Germline assignment: CDR1 SQVTM and CDR2 ANQGSEA. Trimming removed 0 bases from V and 4 bases from J, with 9 bases in between. This CDR3 comprises 13 residues. DNA of the CDR3: TGCAGCGTTGAAGAGGGCTCAGGCACTGAAGCTTTCTTT. Translated: CSVEEGSGTEAFF.

V is TRBV15 and J is TRBJ1-6; no reliable D call. Trimming pared 4 bases from V and 0 bases from J, leaving 16 bases between. The CDR3 has 18 residues. The germline V gene has CDR1 LNHNV and CDR2 YYDKDF (reference sequence). This chain's CDR3 is CATSTTMIESSYNSPLHF. CDR3 sequence (DNA): TGTGCCACCAGCACTACGATGATAGAGAGCTCCTATAATTCACCCCTCCACTTT.

The chain has TRBV27 and TRBJ2-1; TRBD2 matches at 16 bases. Germline CDR1 MNHEY, CDR2 SMNVEV (reference sequence). V shed 2 bases, J shed 4 bases, and the junction held 5 bases outside the gene matches. This CDR3 has 18 amino acids. In nucleotides, the CDR3 is TGTGCCAGCAGTTTAGGGGGACTAGCGGGAGGGCATTACAATGAGCAGTTCTTC. Residues: CASSLGGLAGGHYNEQFF.